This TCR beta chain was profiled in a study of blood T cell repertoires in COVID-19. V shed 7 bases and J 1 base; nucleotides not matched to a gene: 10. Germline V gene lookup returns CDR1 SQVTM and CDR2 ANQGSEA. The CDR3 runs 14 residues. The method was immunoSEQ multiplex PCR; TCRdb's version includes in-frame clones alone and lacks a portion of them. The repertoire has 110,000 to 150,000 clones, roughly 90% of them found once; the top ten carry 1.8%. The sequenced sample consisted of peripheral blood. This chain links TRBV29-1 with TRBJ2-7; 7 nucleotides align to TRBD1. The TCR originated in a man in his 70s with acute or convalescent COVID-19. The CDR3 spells CSAVGEQGSYEQYF. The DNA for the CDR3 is TGCAGCGCCGTGGGGGAACAGGGGTCCTACGAGCAGTACTTC.